Below are 13 T cell receptor beta chains sequenced from a single sample in a study of blood T cell repertoires in COVID-19. Profiled with immunoSEQ multiplex PCR; TCRdb holds only in-frame clones, not every one. This repertoire shows approximately 130,000 clones, 88% found once; its top ten account for about 1.5%. The specimen was peripheral blood. The receptors stem from a human donor in a cohort sampled during active COVID-19.

The chain couples TRBV28 to TRBJ1-3, with D possibly matching TRBD1 (5 bases). The CDR3 runs 15 residues. V dropped 8 bases and J dropped 4 bases, with 18 bases sitting between them. Germline V gene lookup returns CDR1 MDHEN and CDR2 SYDVKM. CDR3: CASSRGFRLGNTIYF. In nucleotides, the CDR3 is TGTGCCAGCTCGCGGGGCTTTCGGTTGGGAAACACCATATATTTT.

The chain carries TRBV5-1 and TRBJ2-3; 10 bases align to TRBD1. J gave up 4 bases and V 4 bases, and 9 bases lay outside the gene matches. CDR1 and CDR2 from the germline V gene are SGHRS and YFSETQ. CDR3 length equals 16 residues. The CDR3: CASSQPTGGVSDTQYF. The CDR3 DNA reads TGCGCCAGCAGCCAGCCGACAGGGGGCGTCTCAGATACGCAGTATTTT.

The chain couples TRBV5-5 to TRBJ2-7; D not certain. This CDR3 contains 15 residues. V shed 1 base and J shed 3 bases, with 14 bases lying between them. Germline values: CDR1 SGHKS, CDR2 YYEKEE (reference sequence). CDR3 region: CASSLSYQDYYEQYF. In DNA, the CDR3 is TGTGCCAGCAGCTTGTCGTACCAGGATTACTACGAGCAGTACTTC.

V gene TRBV5-1 combines with J gene TRBJ2-1; 7 nucleotides agree with TRBD1. Germline V gives CDR1 SGHRS, CDR2 YFSETQ. The CDR3 contains 13 residues. Trimming removed 5 bases from V and 5 bases from J; junction bases left unmatched: 4. Here the CDR3 reads CASSRDRNNEQFF. The CDR3 coding sequence is TGCGCCAGCAGTCGGGACAGAAACAATGAGCAGTTCTTC.

V is TRBV27 and J is TRBJ2-7; TRBD1 matches 8 bases. Losses at the gene ends were 0 bases for V and 5 bases for J; bases not matched to a gene: 6. The CDR3 covers 15 residues. CDR1 and CDR2 (germline): MNHEY, SMNVEV (reference sequence). CDR3 sequence reads: CASSLSRTGIHEQYF. The CDR3 DNA reads as TGTGCCAGCAGTTTATCAAGGACAGGGATCCACGAGCAGTACTTC.

The rearrangement uses TRBV6-5 and TRBJ2-2; a possible D gene is TRBD2 (6 bases). Germline V CDR1 and CDR2: MNHEY, SVGAGI. There are 14 residues in the CDR3. The ends were cut back, 7 bases at V and 2 bases at J, with 11 bases in the middle. This CDR3 is CASMVGGNTGELFF. In DNA, the CDR3 is TGTGCCAGCATGGTGGGGGGAAACACCGGGGAGCTGTTTTTT.

This chain connects TRBV27 to TRBJ2-7; TRBD2 matches 14 bases. This CDR3 is built from 16 residues. Trimming at V came to 5 bases and at J to 3 bases, leaving 6 bases not matched to a gene. Per germline, CDR1 MNHEY and CDR2 SMNVEV (reference sequence). In DNA, the CDR3 is TGTGCCAGCAGTGCCTCCGGGACTAGCGGGAGCTACGAGCAGTACTTC. Translation: CASSASGTSGSYEQYF.

This chain connects TRBV5-1 to TRBJ2-2; 12 bases agree with TRBD2. Trimming took 3 bases from V and 9 from J; bases not matched to a gene: 6. Germline V gene lookup returns CDR1 SGHRS and CDR2 YFSETQ. The length of the CDR3 is 15 residues. The CDR3: CASSSMTSGRRELFF. The DNA for the CDR3 is TGCGCCAGCAGCTCGATGACTAGCGGGAGAAGGGAGCTGTTTTTT. Together with reference TRBV5-1 and TRBJ2-2, the CDR3 gives the full variable domain: KAGVTQTPRYLIKTRGQQVTLSCSPISGHRSVSWYQQTPGQGLQFLFEYFSETQRNKGNFPGRFSGRQFSNSRSEMNVSTLELGDSALYLCASSSMTSGRRELFFGEGSRLTVL.

The J gene is TRBJ2-7, the V gene TRBV21-1; TRBD1, the table's D call, lacks a check against the DNA. TRBV21-1 is designated a pseudogene. This CDR3 spans 15 amino acids. CDR3 in amino acids: CASSKVRGQQYEQYF. The CDR3, as DNA: TGTGCCAGCAGCAAAGTGCGGGGACAGCAATACGAGCAGTACTTC.

The gene calls are TRBV5-6 and TRBJ1-1; 7 nucleotides match TRBD1. Germline V gives CDR1 SGHDT, CDR2 YYEEEE. The CDR3 covers 13 residues. V lost 4 bases and J lost 7; bases outside the gene matches: 7. CDR3 DNA sequence: TGTGCCAGCAGCGAAAAACACAGGGGTGAAGCTTTCTTT. Amino acid sequence: CASSEKHRGEAFF.

The DNA of the CDR3 is TGTGCCAGCAGTGAAGCCCCAGGGCGGAACATTCAGTACTTC. It translates to CASSEAPGRNIQYF. The rearrangement joins TRBV2 to TRBJ2-4, with D perhaps TRBD1 (5 bases). Trimming removed 0 bases from V and 7 bases from J, with 10 bases in between. The CDR3 consists of 14 residues. Germline V gene data show CDR1 as SNHLY and CDR2 as FYNNEI.

V is TRBV3-1 (or the pseudogene TRBV3-2) and J is TRBJ2-7, with a possible D match to TRBD2 (6 bases). CDR3 size: 16 residues. Germline lookup yields CDR1 LGHDT and CDR2 YNNKEL (reference sequence). The V and J ends lost 0 bases and 2 bases respectively, with 14 bases between them. Written as DNA, the CDR3 is TGTGCCAGCAGCCAAGATCGGTGGGAGGAGACCTACGAGCAGTACTTC. Its protein is CASSQDRWEETYEQYF.

The chain links TRBV6-6 to TRBJ1-1; D unresolved. The CDR3 runs to 15 residues. In germline, CDR1 is MNHNY, CDR2 SVGAGI (reference sequence). The ends were cut back, 4 bases at V and 1 base at J, with 13 bases in the middle. The CDR3 sequence: CASSFSDGRNTEAFF. The CDR3 DNA sequence: TGTGCCAGCAGTTTTTCCGACGGGAGGAACACTGAAGCTTTCTTT.